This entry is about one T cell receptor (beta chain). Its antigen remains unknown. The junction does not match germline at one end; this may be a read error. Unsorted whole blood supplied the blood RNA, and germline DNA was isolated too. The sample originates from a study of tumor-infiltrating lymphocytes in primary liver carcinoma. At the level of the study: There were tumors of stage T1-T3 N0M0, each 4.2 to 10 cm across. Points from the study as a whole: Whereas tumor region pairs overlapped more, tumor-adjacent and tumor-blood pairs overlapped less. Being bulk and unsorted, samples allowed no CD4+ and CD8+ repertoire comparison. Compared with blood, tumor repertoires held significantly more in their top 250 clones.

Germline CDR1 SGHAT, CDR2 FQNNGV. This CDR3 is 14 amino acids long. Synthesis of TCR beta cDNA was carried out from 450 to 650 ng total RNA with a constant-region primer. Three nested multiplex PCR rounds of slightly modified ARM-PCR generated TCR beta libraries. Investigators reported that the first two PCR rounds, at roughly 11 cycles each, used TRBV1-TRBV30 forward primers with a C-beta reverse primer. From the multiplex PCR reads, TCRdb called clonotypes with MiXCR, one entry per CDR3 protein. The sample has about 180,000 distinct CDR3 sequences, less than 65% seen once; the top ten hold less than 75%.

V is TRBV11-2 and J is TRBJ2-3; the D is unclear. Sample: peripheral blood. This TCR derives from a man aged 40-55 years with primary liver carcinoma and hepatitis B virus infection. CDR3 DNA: TGTACCAGCAGCCCATTTCAGCTGCTAGATACGCAGTATTTT. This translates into CTSSPFQLLDTQYF.